This T cell receptor beta chain was identified in a study of blood T cell repertoires in COVID-19. About the study: Sites across the United States, Italy and Spain contributed samples from acute and convalescent COVID-19. Sample material is recorded as cDNA or gDNA derived from T cells, B-cell-depleted T cells, or PBMCs.

As processed by the authors: Quantification of nucleated cells was approximated via reference gene primer amplification. Sequencing used immunoSEQ multiplex PCR; TCRdb keeps in-frame clones, though not all of them. V, J and clone size were drawn from that table, and D and trimming were deduced from the DNA. The repertoire holds around 260,000 clones, with 80% to 95% as singletons. The germline V gene has CDR1 SGHTA and CDR2 FQGNSA. The CDR3 runs to 16 residues. Trimming removed 2 bases from V and 6 bases from J; junction bases left unmatched: 11. The specimen was peripheral blood. This TCR was sampled from a person between 18 and 35 years old with COVID-19, enrolled during active disease. The chain employs TRBV7-2 and TRBJ2-7; 9 positions match TRBD2. The CDR3 here is CASSLTPSRSGGEQYF. The CDR3 bases are TGTGCCAGCAGCTTAACCCCGTCTCGTAGCGGGGGCGAGCAGTACTTC.